This is a list of T cell receptor beta chains from one sample in a study of tumor-infiltrating lymphocytes in primary liver carcinoma. TCRdb redid the calling of the multiplex PCR reads with MiXCR, one entry per CDR3 protein. The sample consists of about 300,000 distinct CDR3 sequences, 65% of them appearing once. The source material was peripheral blood. These receptors all stem from a middle-aged man with primary liver carcinoma and hepatitis B virus infection. Both conserved end residues are part of each CDR3. D genes are given only for firm matches. Size values are once, few and many counts, or a class for expanded clones, and some rows have none.

j_call	clone_size	d_call	v_call	cdr3_length	cdr3_nt	cdr3_aa
TRBJ2-1	-	-	TRBV11-2	15	TGTGCCAGCAGCTTAGGGGGGAGTCTAAGAGGGGAGCAGTTCTTC	CASSLGGSLRGEQFF
TRBJ1-2	-	-	TRBV11-2	13	TGTGCCAGTAGCTTCCCACGGACGAGTGGCTACACCTTC	CASSFPRTSGYTF
TRBJ1-2	-	-	TRBV6-1	14	TGTGCCAGCATAACCGGGGGGGCTGGCTATGGCTACACTTTC	CASITGGAGYGYTF
TRBJ1-1	few	-	TRBV6-5	14	TGTGCCAGCAGTCCAGGGATCGGTCGCACTGAAGCTTTCTTT	CASSPGIGRTEAFF
TRBJ2-2	-	-	TRBV5-6	13	TGTGCCAGCAGCTTAATTTTGAGCGGGGAGCTGTTTTTT	CASSLILSGELFF
TRBJ2-2	-	-	TRBV11-1	15	TGTGCCAGCAGCTTGGACCCTAAGGGGGCCGGGGAGCTGTTTTTT	CASSLDPKGAGELFF
TRBJ1-4	many	-	TRBV12-3/TRBV12-4	12	TGTGCCAGCAGTCGTAGGTTTGAAAAACTGTTTTTT	CASSRRFEKLFF
TRBJ2-7	few	-	TRBV7-9	13	TGTGCCAGCAGCCTACTAGCTTCCTACGAGCAGTACTTC	CASSLLASYEQYF
TRBJ2-1	-	-	TRBV13	15	TGTGCCAGCAACCTACTGGGGGCAGCTCACAATGGGCAGTTCTTC	CASNLLGAAHNGQFF
TRBJ1-4	few	-	TRBV5-5	15	TGTGCCAGCAGCTTGGCGGCAGCAACTAATGAAAAACTGTTTTTT	CASSLAAATNEKLFF
TRBJ2-5	-	TRBD2	TRBV11-2	13	TGTGCCAGCAGTACTAGCGGTAAAGAAACCCAGTACTTC	CASSTSGKETQYF
TRBJ2-3	-	-	TRBV11-3	15	TGTACCAGCAGCCTAGGCGTGGGACGCACAGATACACAGTATTTT	CTSSLGVGRTDTQYF
TRBJ1-1	-	TRBD1	TRBV11-2	14	TGTGTCAGCAGCCAGGGACAGGGGTCCACCGAAGCTTTCTTT	CVSSQGQGSTEAFF
TRBJ2-7	-	-	TRBV6-6	14	TGTGCCAGCAGTAGGGTAGCTAGGACCTACGAGCAGTACTTC	CASSRVARTYEQYF
TRBJ1-1	-	-	TRBV6-5	12	TGTGCCAGCAGACGTATGAGCACTGAAGCTTTCTTT	CASRRMSTEAFF
TRBJ2-1	-	TRBD2	TRBV29-1	13	TGCAGCTCAGGACTAGCTTACCTAAATGAGCATTTCTTC	CSSGLAYLNEHFF
TRBJ2-2	many	TRBD2	TRBV4-2	20	TGTGCCAGCAGCCAAGTACTGGGCCGCGGCGCGGGAGGGAACACCGGGGAGCTGTTTTTT	CASSQVLGRGAGGNTGELFF
TRBJ2-1	-	TRBD2	TRBV6-2/TRBV6-3	15	TGTGCCAGCAGTATAGTGGGTAGCGGGGCCGCTGAGCAGTTCTTC	CASSIVGSGAAEQFF
TRBJ2-7	-	TRBD2	TRBV4-1	17	TGCGCCAACAGCCCCGGGACTAGCGAGTATTACTCCTACGAGCAGTACTTC	CANSPGTSEYYSYEQYF
TRBJ1-1	-	TRBD1	TRBV30	14	TGTGCCCGGAGTCGGACAGGGAGGAACACTGAAGCTTTCTTT	CARSRTGRNTEAFF
TRBJ2-6	-	TRBD1	TRBV11-3	17	TGTGCCAGCAGCCCGGGGACAGCCCACTCTGGGGTCAACGTCCTGGCTTTC	CASSPGTAHSGVNVLAF
TRBJ2-5	-	TRBD1	TRBV11-1	14	TGTGCCAGAAGCTCAACAGGGGGCGCGGAGACCCAATACTTC	CARSSTGGAETQYF
TRBJ2-6	-	-	TRBV28	15	TGTGCCACGGCTCAAATGGGGGCCAGGGCCAACGTCCTGACTTTC	CATAQMGARANVLTF
TRBJ1-1	many	-	TRBV6-2/TRBV6-3	17	TGTGCCAGTTCGGGAGCGGCAGGGCAATTCATGAACACTGAAGCTTTCTTT	CASSGAAGQFMNTEAFF
TRBJ1-5	-	TRBD1	TRBV4-2	15	TGTGCCAGCAGCCCTCGTGGGGGGCAGGGACAGCCCTGGCATTTT	CASSPRGGQGQPWHF
TRBJ2-1	-	TRBD2	TRBV11-2	16	TGTGCCAGCAGCTCTGGGGCTATCGGGGGGTACCAGGAGCAGTTCTTC	CASSSGAIGGYQEQFF
TRBJ2-2	once	-	TRBV5-4	17	TGTGCCAGCAACTTGAGTATCGGAGGGATGGCACCCGGGGAGCTGTTTTTT	CASNLSIGGMAPGELFF
TRBJ2-1	-	-	TRBV11-3	13	TGTGCCAGCAACTTAGCCTCGAACAATGAGCTGTTCTTC	CASNLASNNELFF
TRBJ2-5	many	-	TRBV12-3/TRBV12-4	16	TGTGCCAGCAGTTTAAGCAGCGGTCAGGGGGGAGAGACCCAGTACTTC	CASSLSSGQGGETQYF
TRBJ2-7	-	-	TRBV5-4	15	TGTGCCAGCAGCACGGACTCTCCGAGCTCCTACGAGCAGTACTTC	CASSTDSPSSYEQYF
TRBJ1-1	-	TRBD1	TRBV12-3/TRBV12-4	13	TGTGCCAGCAGTTTGATAGGGGGCGGTGAAGTTTTCTTT	CASSLIGGGEVFF
TRBJ2-1	once	TRBD1	TRBV11-3	15	TGTGCCAGCAACACCCCGGGACAGGGGGACAATGAGCAATTCTTC	CASNTPGQGDNEQFF
TRBJ1-2	-	TRBD1	TRBV28	15	TGTGCCAGCAGGATCCCGGGACAGGGCAGCTATGGCTACACCTTC	CASRIPGQGSYGYTF
TRBJ2-1	-	TRBD2	TRBV6-5	15	TGTGCCATTAGACGACTAGCCGGAGGGAGAAATGAGCAGTTCTTC	CAIRRLAGGRNEQFF
TRBJ2-1	-	TRBD2	TRBV11-2	14	TGTGCCAGCGGCATAGCGGGCCTATACAATAAGCAGTTCTTC	CASGIAGLYNKQFF
TRBJ2-5	-	-	TRBV7-9	12	TGTGCCGGCAGCCCCCTCGGAGAGACCCAGTACTTC	CAGSPLGETQYF
TRBJ1-1	-	-	TRBV12-3/TRBV12-4	14	TGTGCCAGCAGTTTAGAAGGGAGCGACACTGAAGCTTTCTTT	CASSLEGSDTEAFF
TRBJ1-1	many	TRBD1	TRBV29-1	14	TGCAGCGCCCGAGGGGGACAGGGAAATCCTGAAGCTTTCTTT	CSARGGQGNPEAFF
TRBJ2-7	-	-	TRBV29-1	14	TGCAGCGTTAGTGTTCTGGGACTGGGGGGCGTGCAGTACTTC	CSVSVLGLGGVQYF
TRBJ2-7	-	-	TRBV7-9	16	TGTGCCAGCAGCCCGCGTGGGGGCCCGAGTTCCTACGAGCAGTACTTC	CASSPRGGPSSYEQYF
TRBJ1-1	-	-	TRBV10-3	14	TGTGCCATCAGTGAGTCGACTTCATCTTGGGAAGCTTTCTTT	CAISESTSSWEAFF
TRBJ2-7	-	TRBD1	TRBV6-2/TRBV6-3	13	TGTGCCAGCAGAGGGACAGGGTCCTACGAGCGGTACTTC	CASRGTGSYERYF
TRBJ2-1	-	TRBD2	TRBV11-2	16	TGTGCCAGCAGCTTAGTCGGGGCGGGAGGCGTAGAAGAGCAGTTCTTC	CASSLVGAGGVEEQFF
TRBJ1-2	-	-	TRBV19	12	TGTGCCAGTAGGGACTACAACTATGGCTACACCTTC	CASRDYNYGYTF
TRBJ2-7	-	-	TRBV28	13	TGTGCCAGCCAGAGGGCCGGCGCCTACGAGCAGTACTTC	CASQRAGAYEQYF
TRBJ2-3	-	TRBD1	TRBV28	20	TGTGCCAGCAGTCTCTCCCGGATATTCCGTCGGGACAGGATCGTGGATACGGAGTATTTT	CASSLSRIFRRDRIVDTEYF